One and the same sample provided the 6 T cell receptor beta chains below, sequenced in a study of T cell responses to AZD1222 COVID-19 vaccine. TCRdb's table, derived via immunoSEQ multiplex PCR, lists solely in-frame clones and lacks some. Here the sample spans 35,000 or so clones, 70% to 90% being singletons. The specimen was peripheral blood, collected on day 0 of AZD1222 vaccination. Receptor source: an adult in good health.

This clone was seen once. This sequence joins TRBV7-8 and TRBJ1-6; D may be TRBD1 (5 bases). The CDR3 contains 15 residues. From germline, CDR1 is SGHVS and CDR2 FQNEAQ. V was pared by 1 base and J by 10 bases, with 14 bases between. The CDR3 region is CASSLGGGTGSPLHF. The CDR3 coding sequence is TGTGCCAGCAGCTTAGGAGGAGGGACGGGATCACCCCTCCACTTT.

The chain is built from TRBV4-2 and TRBJ2-5; a weak D match, TRBD2 (6 bases). Germline CDR1 is LGHNA and CDR2 is YNFKEQ. The CDR3 loop spans 15 amino acids. V shed 6 bases and J shed 2 bases, with 16 bases lying between them. The CDR3 nucleotides are TGTGCCAGCAGTCCCGGCGGGGCGAGTCAAGAGACCCAGTACTTC. It codes for CASSPGGASQETQYF.

V and J are TRBV28 and TRBJ2-7; tentatively, D is TRBD1 (5 bases). V lost 3 bases to trimming and J lost 2 bases, with 8 bases between them. CDR1 and CDR2 from the germline V gene are MDHEN and SYDVKM. This CDR3 is built from 13 residues. CDR3 nucleotide sequence: TGTGCCAGCAGTTTCGAAGGGGCCTACGAGCAGTACTTC. Residues: CASSFEGAYEQYF.

The chain is built from TRBV10-1 and TRBJ2-7; 8 nucleotides line up with TRBD1. Per the germline V gene, CDR1 is WNHNN and CDR2 is SYGVQD (reference sequence). This CDR3 has 15 residues. Losses at the gene ends were 2 bases for V and 5 bases for J; bases not matched to a gene: 8. CDR3 bases: TGCGCCAGCAGTGAGAGGGCAGGGGGCACGGACGAGCAGTACTTC. Translated: CASSERAGGTDEQYF.

This sequence joins TRBV4-1 and TRBJ2-2, with 10 bases matching TRBD2. This CDR3 region has 16 residues. J gave up 4 bases and V 2 bases, and 4 bases lay outside the gene matches. Germline CDR1 MGHRA, CDR2 YSYEKL. The CDR3 region is CASSQLSSGGTGELFF. In DNA, the CDR3 is TGCGCCAGCAGCCAACTGTCTAGCGGGGGCACCGGGGAGCTGTTTTTT.

This chain joins TRBV10-3 and TRBJ1-1; D is unclear. V was trimmed by 0 bases and J by 5 bases, leaving 13 bases between them. The CDR3 totals 15 residues. CDR1 is ENHRY and CDR2 is SYGVKD in the germline V gene. In nucleotides, the CDR3 is TGTGCCATCAGTGAGTCGTATGTCTCGGGGACTGAAGCTTTCTTT. Translation gives CAISESYVSGTEAFF.